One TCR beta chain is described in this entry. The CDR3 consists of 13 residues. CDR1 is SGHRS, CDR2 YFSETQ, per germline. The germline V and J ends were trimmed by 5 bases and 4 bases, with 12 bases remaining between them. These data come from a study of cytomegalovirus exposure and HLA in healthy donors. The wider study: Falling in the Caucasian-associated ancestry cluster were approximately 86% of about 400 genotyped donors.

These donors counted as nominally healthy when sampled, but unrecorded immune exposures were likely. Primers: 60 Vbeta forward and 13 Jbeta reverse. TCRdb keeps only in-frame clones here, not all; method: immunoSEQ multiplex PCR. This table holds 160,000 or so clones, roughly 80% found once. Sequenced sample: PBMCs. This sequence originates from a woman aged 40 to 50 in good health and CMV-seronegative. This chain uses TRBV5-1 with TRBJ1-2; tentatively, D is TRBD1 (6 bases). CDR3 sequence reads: CASSKTGIYGYTF. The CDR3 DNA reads TGCGCCAGCAGTAAGACAGGTATCTATGGCTACACCTTC.